This T cell receptor (beta chain) appears in the sequencing data of a study of shared clonotypes between healthy human individuals. Study-level points and caveats: Sharing of clonotypes among donors was expected to vary with sequencing depth.

Adult donors, all healthy and HIV-negative, had no recent acute infections or vaccinations. Points on this clone: Its antigen remains unknown.

Unsorted PBMC DNA was run through sequencing on ten immunoSEQ deep assay plates. Clones were sequenced by immunoSEQ multiplex PCR, and TCRdb holds only the in-frame ones, with some missing. The repertoire holds about 450,000 clones, around 79% seen once, with approximately 13% in the top ten. The material sequenced was PBMCs. This clonotype was sampled from a woman between 35 and 50 years old in good health. Some clones in this sample may be carry-over from other donors' samples.

CDR3 in amino acids: CASSLGYAGDTQYF. CDR3 nucleotides: TGTGCCAGCAGCTTAGGCTACGCTGGGGATACGCAGTATTTT. The gene calls are TRBV7-3 and TRBJ2-3; D uncertain. This CDR3 has 14 residues. Trimming removed 2 bases from V and 6 bases from J, with 12 bases in between. CDR1 is SGHTA, CDR2 FQGTGA, per germline.